The rows below give T cell receptor beta chains drawn from one sample of a study of cytomegalovirus exposure and HLA in healthy donors. TCRdb keeps only in-frame clones here, not all; method: immunoSEQ multiplex PCR. The sample holds some 200,000 clones, 80% seen once. The sequenced sample consisted of PBMCs. The receptors stem from a man aged 40-49 years in good health and CMV-seropositive. Both conserved end residues are part of each CDR3. The order of the fields is clone size, V gene, J gene, D gene, CDR3 protein, CDR3 DNA. A D gene is named only where the DNA matches it firmly. Clone size, where shown, is once, few, many, or a class for clones that have expanded.

clone size: few; V gene: TRBV28; J gene: TRBJ2-5; D gene: .; CDR3 protein: CASSRAGGWETQYF; CDR3 DNA: TGTGCCAGCAGTAGGGCTGGCGGGTGGGAGACCCAGTACTTC
clone size: .; V gene: TRBV2; J gene: TRBJ2-1; D gene: .; CDR3 protein: CASSPEERAYNEQFF; CDR3 DNA: TGTGCCAGCAGCCCCGAGGAGCGGGCCTACAATGAGCAGTTCTTC
clone size: .; V gene: TRBV10-3; J gene: TRBJ2-1; D gene: TRBD2; CDR3 protein: CAMNPGLGYEQFF; CDR3 DNA: TGTGCCATGAACCCGGGACTAGGTTATGAGCAGTTCTTC
clone size: .; V gene: TRBV6-5; J gene: TRBJ2-1; D gene: TRBD2; CDR3 protein: CASSYWTSGGPSEQFF; CDR3 DNA: TGTGCCAGCAGTTACTGGACTAGCGGGGGCCCGAGTGAGCAGTTCTTC
clone size: once; V gene: TRBV11-2; J gene: TRBJ1-5; D gene: .; CDR3 protein: CASSLEGGSNQPQHF; CDR3 DNA: TGTGCCAGCAGCTTGGAGGGTGGGAGCAATCAGCCCCAGCATTTT
clone size: .; V gene: TRBV4-3; J gene: TRBJ2-7; D gene: TRBD1; CDR3 protein: CASSQVLAGGSYEQYF; CDR3 DNA: TGCGCCAGCAGCCAAGTACTGGCAGGGGGAAGCTACGAGCAGTACTTC
clone size: .; V gene: TRBV6-5; J gene: TRBJ2-2; D gene: TRBD2; CDR3 protein: CASSYSKSGGGELFF; CDR3 DNA: TGTGCCAGCAGTTACTCGAAAAGCGGGGGCGGGGAGCTGTTTTTT
clone size: .; V gene: TRBV5-1; J gene: TRBJ1-2; D gene: .; CDR3 protein: CASSLAQDYGYTF; CDR3 DNA: TGCGCCAGCAGCTTGGCTCAGGACTATGGCTACACCTTC
clone size: .; V gene: TRBV9; J gene: TRBJ1-6; D gene: TRBD1; CDR3 protein: CASSARDGGTDNSPLHF; CDR3 DNA: TGTGCCAGCAGCGCCCGTGATGGGGGGACAGATAATTCACCCCTCCACTTT
clone size: few; V gene: TRBV6-5; J gene: TRBJ1-1; D gene: .; CDR3 protein: CASSYSWQRGNTEAFF; CDR3 DNA: TGTGCCAGCAGTTACTCATGGCAGAGAGGGAACACTGAAGCTTTCTTT
clone size: .; V gene: TRBV6-1; J gene: TRBJ2-5; D gene: TRBD1; CDR3 protein: CASSEATGLWETQYF; CDR3 DNA: TGTGCCAGCAGTGAGGCGACAGGGTTGTGGGAGACCCAGTACTTC
clone size: .; V gene: TRBV6-5; J gene: TRBJ2-7; D gene: .; CDR3 protein: CASRRTLLYEQYF; CDR3 DNA: TGTGCCAGCAGACGGACTCTGCTCTACGAGCAGTACTTC
clone size: .; V gene: TRBV7-3; J gene: TRBJ1-2; D gene: TRBD1; CDR3 protein: CASSPGTGVYGYTF; CDR3 DNA: TGTGCCAGCAGCCCCGGGACAGGGGTCTATGGCTACACCTTC